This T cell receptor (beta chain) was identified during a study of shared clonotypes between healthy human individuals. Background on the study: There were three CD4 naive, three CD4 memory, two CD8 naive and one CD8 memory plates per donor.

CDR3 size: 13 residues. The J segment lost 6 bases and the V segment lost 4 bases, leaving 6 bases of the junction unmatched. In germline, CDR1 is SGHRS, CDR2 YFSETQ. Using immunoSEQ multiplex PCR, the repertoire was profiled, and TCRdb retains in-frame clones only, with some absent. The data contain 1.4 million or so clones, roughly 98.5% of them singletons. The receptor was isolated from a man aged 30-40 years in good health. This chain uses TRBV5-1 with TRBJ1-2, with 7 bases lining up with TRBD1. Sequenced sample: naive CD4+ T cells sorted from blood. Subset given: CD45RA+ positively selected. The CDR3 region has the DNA TGCGCCAGCAGCGAAGACAGGGCTGATGGCTACACCTTC. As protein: CASSEDRADGYTF. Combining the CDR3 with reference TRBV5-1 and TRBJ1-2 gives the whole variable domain KAGVTQTPRYLIKTRGQQVTLSCSPISGHRSVSWYQQTPGQGLQFLFEYFSETQRNKGNFPGRFSGRQFSNSRSEMNVSTLELGDSALYLCASSEDRADGYTFGSGTRLTVV.